This T cell receptor (beta chain) was profiled in a study of blood T cells in healthy people across ages. Points from the study as a whole: Unsorted PBMCs ruled out conclusive naive versus antigen-experienced comparison.

Comments on this clonotype: Its matching antigen is unknown. The germline gene is not matched at one end of the junction; a read error may be the cause.

Every participating donor contributed roughly 9.6 milliliters of peripheral blood through a draw. Total RNA extraction produced at least 5.5 micrograms (per sample) for the study. A second PCR, run for about 6 to 12 cycles, used a sample-barcoded 5' primer plus a J-beta primer mix. TCRdb ran MiXCR on the 5' RACE reads and lists one entry per CDR3 protein. The repertoire consists of fewer than 2 million distinct CDR3 sequences, with roughly 43% occurring once and the leading ten covering 20% to 25%. This clonotype was obtained from a human donor in good health. Sequenced: blood.

Written as DNA, the CDR3 is TGTGCCGGCAGTGTGGACCCCAAGACCAAGCAGTACTTC. This gives the protein CAGSVDPKTKQYF. This sequence joins TRBV6-1 and TRBJ2-5; no clear D. CDR3 length equals 13 residues. The germline CDR1 and CDR2 sequences are MNHNS and SASEGT.